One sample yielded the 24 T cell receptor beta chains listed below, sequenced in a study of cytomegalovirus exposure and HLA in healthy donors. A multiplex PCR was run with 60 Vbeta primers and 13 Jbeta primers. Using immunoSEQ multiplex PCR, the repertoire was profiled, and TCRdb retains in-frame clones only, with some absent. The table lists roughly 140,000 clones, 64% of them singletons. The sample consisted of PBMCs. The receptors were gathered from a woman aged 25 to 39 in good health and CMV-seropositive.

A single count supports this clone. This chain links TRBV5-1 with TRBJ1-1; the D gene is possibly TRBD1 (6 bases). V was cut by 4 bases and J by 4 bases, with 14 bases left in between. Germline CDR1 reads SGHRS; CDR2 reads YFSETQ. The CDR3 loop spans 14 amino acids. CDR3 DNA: TGCGCCAGCAGCACACAGGGAAGTTCCACTGAAGCTTTCTTT. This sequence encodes CASSTQGSSTEAFF. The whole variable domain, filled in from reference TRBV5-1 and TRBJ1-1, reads KAGVTQTPRYLIKTRGQQVTLSCSPISGHRSVSWYQQTPGQGLQFLFEYFSETQRNKGNFPGRFSGRQFSNSRSEMNVSTLELGDSALYLCASSTQGSSTEAFFGQGTRLTVV.

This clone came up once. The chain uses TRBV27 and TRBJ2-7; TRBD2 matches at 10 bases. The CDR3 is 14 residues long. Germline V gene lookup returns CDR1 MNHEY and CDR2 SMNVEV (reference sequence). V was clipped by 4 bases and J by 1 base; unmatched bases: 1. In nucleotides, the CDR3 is TGTGCCAGCAGTTGGACTAGCGGTTCCTACGAGCAGTACTTC. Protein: CASSWTSGSYEQYF.

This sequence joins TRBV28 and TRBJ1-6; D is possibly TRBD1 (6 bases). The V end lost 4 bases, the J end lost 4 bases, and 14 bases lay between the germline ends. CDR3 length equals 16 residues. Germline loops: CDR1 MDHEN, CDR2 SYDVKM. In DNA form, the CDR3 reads TGTGCCAGCAGTTCCCGCACGGACAGTTATAATTCACCCCTCCACTTT. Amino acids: CASSSRTDSYNSPLHF.

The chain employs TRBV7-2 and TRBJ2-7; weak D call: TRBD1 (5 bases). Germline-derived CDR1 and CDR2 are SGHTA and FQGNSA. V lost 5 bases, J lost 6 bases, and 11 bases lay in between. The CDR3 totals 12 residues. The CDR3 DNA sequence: TGTGCCAGCAGCGAGGCGACAGTCGAGCAGTACTTC. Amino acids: CASSEATVEQYF.

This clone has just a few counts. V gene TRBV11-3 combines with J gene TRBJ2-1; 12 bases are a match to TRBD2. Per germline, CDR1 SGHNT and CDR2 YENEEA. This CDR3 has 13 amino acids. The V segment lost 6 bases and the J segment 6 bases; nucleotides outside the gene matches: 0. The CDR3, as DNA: TGTGCCAGCAGACTAGCGGGAGGCAATGAGCAGTTCTTC. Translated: CASRLAGGNEQFF.

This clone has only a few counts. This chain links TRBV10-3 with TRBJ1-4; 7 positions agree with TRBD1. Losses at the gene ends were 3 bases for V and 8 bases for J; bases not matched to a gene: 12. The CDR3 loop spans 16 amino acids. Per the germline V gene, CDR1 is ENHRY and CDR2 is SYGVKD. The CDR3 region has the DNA TGTGCCATCAGTGACCCCGGGACAGCGGTCGGGGAAAAACTGTTTTTT. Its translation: CAISDPGTAVGEKLFF.

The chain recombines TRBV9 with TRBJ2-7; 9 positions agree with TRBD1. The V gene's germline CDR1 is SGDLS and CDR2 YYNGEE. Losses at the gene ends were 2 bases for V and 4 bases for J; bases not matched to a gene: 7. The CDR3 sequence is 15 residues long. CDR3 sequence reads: CASSVGGQGLYEQYF. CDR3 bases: TGTGCCAGCAGCGTTGGGGGACAGGGTTTATACGAGCAGTACTTC.

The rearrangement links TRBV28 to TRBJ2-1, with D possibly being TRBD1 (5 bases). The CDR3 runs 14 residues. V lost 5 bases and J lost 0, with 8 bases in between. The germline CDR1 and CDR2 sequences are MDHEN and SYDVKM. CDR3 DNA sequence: TGTGCCAGCAGTAATCAGGGCTCCTACAATGAGCAGTTCTTC. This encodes CASSNQGSYNEQFF.

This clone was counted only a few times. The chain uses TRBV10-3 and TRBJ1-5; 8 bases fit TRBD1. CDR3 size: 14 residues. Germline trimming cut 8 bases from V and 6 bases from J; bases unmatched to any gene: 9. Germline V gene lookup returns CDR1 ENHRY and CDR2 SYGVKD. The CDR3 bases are TGTGCCATCGGAAGTACAGGGGGACGTCAGCCCCAGCATTTT. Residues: CAIGSTGGRQPQHF.

CDR3 in amino acids: CASSPQAGSSREQFF. Here the CDR3 DNA reads TGTGCCAGCAGCCCACAGGCCGGGTCTTCCAGGGAGCAGTTCTTC. J is TRBJ2-1 and V is TRBV13, with D perhaps matching TRBD1 (5 bases). There are 15 residues in the CDR3. Germline CDR1 and CDR2: PRHDT and FYEKMQ (reference sequence). With 5 bases removed from V and 10 bases from J, the gap between germline ends came to 21 bases.

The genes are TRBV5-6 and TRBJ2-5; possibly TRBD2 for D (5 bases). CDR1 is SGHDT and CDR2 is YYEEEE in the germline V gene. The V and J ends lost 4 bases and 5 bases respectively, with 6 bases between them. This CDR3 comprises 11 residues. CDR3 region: CASSRGETQYF. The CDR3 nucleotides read TGTGCCAGCAGCCGAGGGGAGACCCAGTACTTC.

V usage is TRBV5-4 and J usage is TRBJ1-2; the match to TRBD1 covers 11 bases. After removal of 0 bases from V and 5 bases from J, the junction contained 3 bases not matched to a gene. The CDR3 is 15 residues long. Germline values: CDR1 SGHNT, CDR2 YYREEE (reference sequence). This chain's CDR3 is CASSLGGQGAYGYTF. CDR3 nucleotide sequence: TGTGCCAGCAGCTTGGGCGGACAGGGGGCTTATGGCTACACCTTC.

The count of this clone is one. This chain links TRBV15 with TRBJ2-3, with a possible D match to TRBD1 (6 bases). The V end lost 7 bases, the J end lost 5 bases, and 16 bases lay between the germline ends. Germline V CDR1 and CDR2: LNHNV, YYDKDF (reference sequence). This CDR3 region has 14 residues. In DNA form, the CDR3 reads TGTGCCACCAACCTTGGGGGCTCGATAGATACGCAGTATTTT. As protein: CATNLGGSIDTQYF.

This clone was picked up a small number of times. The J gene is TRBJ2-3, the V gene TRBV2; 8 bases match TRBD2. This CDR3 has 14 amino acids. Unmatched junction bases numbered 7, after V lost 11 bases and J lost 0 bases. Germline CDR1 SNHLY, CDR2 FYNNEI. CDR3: CAGRLASSTDTQYF. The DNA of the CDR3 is TGTGCCGGTCGACTAGCGTCTAGCACAGATACGCAGTATTTT.

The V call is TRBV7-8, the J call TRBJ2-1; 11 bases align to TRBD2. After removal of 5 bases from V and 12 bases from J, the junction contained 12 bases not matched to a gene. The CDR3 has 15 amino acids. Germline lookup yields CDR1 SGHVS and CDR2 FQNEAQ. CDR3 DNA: TGTGCCAGCAGCAAGACTAGCGGGATTGAGAAGGGGCAGTTCTTC. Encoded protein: CASSKTSGIEKGQFF.

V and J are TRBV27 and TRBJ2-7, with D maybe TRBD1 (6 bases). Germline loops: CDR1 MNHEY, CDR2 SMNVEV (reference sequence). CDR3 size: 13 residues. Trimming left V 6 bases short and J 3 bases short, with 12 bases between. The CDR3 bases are TGTGCCAGCAGAAGACAGGCCAACTACGAGCAGTACTTC. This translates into CASRRQANYEQYF.

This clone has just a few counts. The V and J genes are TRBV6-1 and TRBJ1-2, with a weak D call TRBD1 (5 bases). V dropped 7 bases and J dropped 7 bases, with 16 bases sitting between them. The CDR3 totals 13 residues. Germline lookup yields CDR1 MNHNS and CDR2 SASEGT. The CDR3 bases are TGTGCCAGCATCAGGGAATGGGCTTTTGGCTACACCTTC. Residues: CASIREWAFGYTF.

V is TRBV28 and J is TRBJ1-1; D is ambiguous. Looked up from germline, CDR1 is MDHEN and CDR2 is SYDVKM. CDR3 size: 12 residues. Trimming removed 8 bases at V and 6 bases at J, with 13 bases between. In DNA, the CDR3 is TGTGCCAGCGCGAGGAGCTCCCCTGAAGCTTTCTTT. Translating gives CASARSSPEAFF.

CDR3 nucleotides: TGTGCCAGCAGTGATGGACTAGTGACGGACACCGGGGAGCTGTTTTTT. Translating gives CASSDGLVTDTGELFF. The rearrangement links TRBV6-1 to TRBJ2-2; TRBD2 agrees at 7 bases. The CDR3 totals 16 residues. Unmatched junction bases numbered 7, after V lost 3 bases and J lost 3 bases. In germline, CDR1 is MNHNS, CDR2 SASEGT.

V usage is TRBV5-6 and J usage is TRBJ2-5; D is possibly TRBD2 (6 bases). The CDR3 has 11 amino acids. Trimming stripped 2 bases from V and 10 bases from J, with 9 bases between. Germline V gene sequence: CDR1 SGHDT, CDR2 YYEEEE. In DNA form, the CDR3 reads TGTGCCAGCAGCTTTCGGGGGATCCAGTACTTC. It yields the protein CASSFRGIQYF.

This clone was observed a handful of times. CDR3 bases: TGTGCCAGCAGCTTAGAACTGAGCTCCTACAATGAGCAGTTCTTC. Translating it yields CASSLELSSYNEQFF. The rearrangement joins TRBV11-2 to TRBJ2-1; D gene uncertain. The CDR3 is made up of 15 amino acids. V was shortened by 0 bases and J by 0 bases, with 6 bases between the two germline ends. Looked up from germline, CDR1 is SGHAT and CDR2 is FQNNGV. Full variable domain (missing parts from reference TRBV11-2 and TRBJ2-1): EAGVAQSPRYKIIEKRQSVAFWCNPISGHATLYWYQQILGQGPKLLIQFQNNGVVDDSQLPKDRFSAERLKGVDSTLKIQPAKLEDSAVYLCASSLELSSYNEQFFGPGTRLTVL.

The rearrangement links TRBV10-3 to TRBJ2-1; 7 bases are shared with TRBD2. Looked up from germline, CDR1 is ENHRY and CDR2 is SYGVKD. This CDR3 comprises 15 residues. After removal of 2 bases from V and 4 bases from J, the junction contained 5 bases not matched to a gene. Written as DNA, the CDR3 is TGTGCCATCAGTGAGGGGCGGGAGTTATACAATGAGCAGTTCTTC. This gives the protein CAISEGRELYNEQFF.

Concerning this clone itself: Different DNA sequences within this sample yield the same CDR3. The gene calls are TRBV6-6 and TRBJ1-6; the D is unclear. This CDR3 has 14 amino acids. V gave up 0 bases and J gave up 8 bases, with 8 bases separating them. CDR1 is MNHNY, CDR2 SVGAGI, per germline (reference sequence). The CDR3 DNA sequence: TGTGCCAGCAGTTACTCAATGGTAGATTCACCCCTCCACTTT. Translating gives CASSYSMVDSPLHF.

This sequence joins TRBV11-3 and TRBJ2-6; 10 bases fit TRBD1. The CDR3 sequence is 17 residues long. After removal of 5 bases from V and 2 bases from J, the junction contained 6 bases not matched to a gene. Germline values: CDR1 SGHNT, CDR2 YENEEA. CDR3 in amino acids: CASSAGQGLAGANVLTF. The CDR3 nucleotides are TGTGCCAGCAGCGCGGGACAGGGGTTGGCTGGGGCCAACGTCCTGACTTTC.